The 14 T cell receptor beta chains below come from one sample, sequenced in a study of human T cells and chemical hapten exposure. TCRdb analysed the RACE reads with MiXCR anew, one entry per CDR3 protein. The sample includes about 77,000 distinct CDR3 sequences, 8.6% seen only once; the top ten take 1.7%. Time point meaning: healthy volunteer bleed at 6 weeks. Total RNA was extracted from unfractionated whole blood. Source material: whole blood. The source of these receptors is a female donor in good health. Some clones in this sample may be carry-over from other donors' samples.

Comments on this clonotype: A much larger clone differs from this one at a single base, so this may be a read error. The genes are TRBV4-3 and TRBJ1-1; 11 positions agree with TRBD1. V gave up 6 bases and J gave up 2 bases; unmatched junction bases: 17. CDR1 is LGHNA, CDR2 YSLEER, per germline. This CDR3 region has 19 residues. The CDR3 loop is CASRQRTWGQGGKNTEAFF. The CDR3 nucleotides are TGCGCCAGCAGACAAAGAACCTGGGGACAGGGGGGTAAAAACACTGAAGCTTTCTTT.

In its sample, this clonotype was seen many times. The rearrangement links TRBV27 to TRBJ1-2; no definite D call. Germline loops: CDR1 MNHEY, CDR2 SMNVEV (reference sequence). Deletions cut 3 bases from V and 2 bases from J, with 16 bases between. The CDR3 has 16 amino acids. The CDR3 nucleotides are TGTGCCAGCAGTTTTATCGGCGCGAGTGAGAACTATGGCTACACCTTC. It translates to CASSFIGASENYGYTF.

This clonotype has at least ten counts. The chain carries TRBV20-1 and TRBJ2-7; 8 bases agree with TRBD2. Trimming cost V 0 bases and J 12 bases; bases outside gene matches: 10. The germline CDR1 and CDR2 sequences are DFQATT and SNEGSKA (reference sequence). The CDR3 is 13 residues long. CDR3 in amino acids: CSAREGGSGVPYF. CDR3 in DNA: TGCAGTGCTAGAGAGGGAGGTAGCGGGGTGCCGTACTTC.

This clonotype was detected many times. This chain joins TRBV18 and TRBJ1-5; unclear D gene. There are 12 residues in the CDR3. The germline V gene encodes CDR1 KGHSH and CDR2 LQKENI. Trimming removed 3 bases at V and 5 bases at J, with 5 bases between. The CDR3 region is CASSPSDQPQHF. Here the CDR3 DNA reads TGTGCCAGCTCACCCTCGGATCAGCCCCAGCATTTT.

This clonotype was counted ten times or more. V gene TRBV4-3 combines with J gene TRBJ1-6; TRBD1 is a possible D gene (5 bases). The CDR3 is 16 residues long. CDR1 and CDR2 (germline): LGHNA, YSLEER. Trimming stripped 3 bases from V and 8 bases from J, with 17 bases between. The CDR3: CASSQAGEDTYSPLHF. The CDR3 region has the DNA TGCGCCAGCAGCCAGGCCGGGGAGGACACGTATTCACCCCTCCACTTT.

This chain links TRBV7-7 with TRBJ2-1; 9 nucleotides line up with TRBD2. Losses at the gene ends were 5 bases for V and 0 bases for J; bases not matched to a gene: 5. In germline, CDR1 is SSHAT, CDR2 FNYEAQ (reference sequence). The CDR3 contains 16 residues. Here the CDR3 DNA reads TGTGCCAGCAGCGCCGTTAGCGGGAGCTCCTACAATGAGCAGTTCTTC. Translating gives CASSAVSGSSYNEQFF.

The chain is built from TRBV18 and TRBJ1-4, with 8 bases identical to TRBD1. The CDR3 totals 15 residues. V dropped 8 bases and J dropped 0; count of bases not matched to a gene: 5. Germline CDR1 and CDR2: KGHSH and LQKENI. CDR3 loop: CASVGQVATNEKLFF. CDR3 in DNA: TGTGCCAGCGTGGGACAGGTGGCAACTAATGAAAAACTGTTTTTT. Together with reference TRBV18 and TRBJ1-4, the CDR3 gives the full variable domain: NAGVMQNPRHLVRRRGQEARLRCSPMKGHSHVYWYRQLPEEGLKFMVYLQKENIIDESGMPKERFSAEFPKEGPSILRIQQVVRGDSAAYFCASVGQVATNEKLFFGSGTQLSVL.

The chain is built from TRBV10-3 and TRBJ2-3, with a weak D call TRBD2 (6 bases). The CDR3 spans 14 residues. Germline assignment: CDR1 ENHRY and CDR2 SYGVKD. Trimming took off 6 bases at V and 0 bases at J, with 10 bases between the two ends. For the CDR3, the DNA is TGTGCCATCAGGGAAGGGACTAGCACAGATACGCAGTATTTT. It specifies CAIREGTSTDTQYF.

The V gene is TRBV28, the J gene TRBJ1-1; D uncertain. This CDR3 is built from 13 residues. Germline V gene data show CDR1 as MDHEN and CDR2 as SYDVKM. Trimming shortened V by 7 bases and J by 4 bases, and 13 bases separated the two germline ends. CDR3 amino acids: CASNLETGTEAFF. As DNA, the CDR3 is TGTGCCAGCAACTTGGAGACGGGCACTGAAGCTTTCTTT.

J is TRBJ1-6 and V is TRBV12-3 or TRBV12-4; D remains ambiguous. This CDR3 is 13 amino acids long. Trimming left V 5 bases short and J 12 bases short, with 14 bases between. The CDR3 region has the DNA TGTGCCAGCAGTCCTGGGGATGGGCTACCCCTCCACTTT. Translated, it gives CASSPGDGLPLHF.

This clonotype has at least ten counts. The rearrangement joins TRBV7-2 to TRBJ1-6; possibly TRBD1 for D (5 bases). The germline V gene has CDR1 SGHTA and CDR2 FQGNSA. CDR3 length: 16 amino acids. V was cut by 2 bases and J by 8 bases, with 16 bases left in between. This CDR3 reads CASSLQKGALDSPLHF. CDR3 in DNA: TGTGCCAGCAGCTTACAAAAAGGGGCCCTAGATTCACCCCTCCACTTT.

This clonotype came up a few times. The chain joins TRBV5-1 to TRBJ2-7, with TRBD2 as a possible D gene (6 bases). The CDR3 runs 14 residues. Per germline, CDR1 SGHRS and CDR2 YFSETQ. V shed 4 bases and J shed 3 bases, with 14 bases lying between them. CDR3 in amino acids: CASSLGPGVYEQYF. CDR3 in DNA: TGCGCCAGCAGCCTTGGCCCGGGGGTCTACGAGCAGTACTTC.

Ten or more counts support this clonotype. The rearrangement joins TRBV2 to TRBJ2-2, with 10 bases matching TRBD1. The CDR3 sequence is 13 residues long. Germline trimming cut 7 bases from V and 6 bases from J; bases unmatched to any gene: 2. The germline gives CDR1 SNHLY, CDR2 FYNNEI. In nucleotides, the CDR3 is TGTGCCAGCAATGGACAGGGGGCCGGGGAGCTGTTTTTT. It yields the protein CASNGQGAGELFF.

Remarks on this clonotype: A read error may explain this, as a much larger clone is one base away. This sequence joins TRBV15 and TRBJ2-6; perhaps TRBD1 as D (5 bases). V was clipped by 5 bases and J by 2 bases, with 13 bases between them. Germline V gene sequence: CDR1 LNHNV, CDR2 YYDKDF (reference sequence). The CDR3 is made up of 16 amino acids. The CDR3 coding sequence is TGTGCCACCAGCCGCGAAGGGGTAACTGGGGCCAACGTCCTGACTTTC. This codes for CATSREGVTGANVLTF.